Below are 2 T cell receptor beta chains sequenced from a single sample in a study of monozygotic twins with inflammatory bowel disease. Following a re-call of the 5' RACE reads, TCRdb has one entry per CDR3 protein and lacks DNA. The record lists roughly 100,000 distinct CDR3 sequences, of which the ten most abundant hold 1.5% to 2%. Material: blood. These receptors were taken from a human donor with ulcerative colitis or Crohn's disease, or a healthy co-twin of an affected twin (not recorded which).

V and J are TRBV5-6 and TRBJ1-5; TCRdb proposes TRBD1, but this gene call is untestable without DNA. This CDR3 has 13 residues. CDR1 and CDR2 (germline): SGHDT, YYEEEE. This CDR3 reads CASSFGQVQPQHF.

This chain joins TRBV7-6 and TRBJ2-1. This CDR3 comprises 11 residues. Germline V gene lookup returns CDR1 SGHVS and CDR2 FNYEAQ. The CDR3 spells CASSSLNEQFF.